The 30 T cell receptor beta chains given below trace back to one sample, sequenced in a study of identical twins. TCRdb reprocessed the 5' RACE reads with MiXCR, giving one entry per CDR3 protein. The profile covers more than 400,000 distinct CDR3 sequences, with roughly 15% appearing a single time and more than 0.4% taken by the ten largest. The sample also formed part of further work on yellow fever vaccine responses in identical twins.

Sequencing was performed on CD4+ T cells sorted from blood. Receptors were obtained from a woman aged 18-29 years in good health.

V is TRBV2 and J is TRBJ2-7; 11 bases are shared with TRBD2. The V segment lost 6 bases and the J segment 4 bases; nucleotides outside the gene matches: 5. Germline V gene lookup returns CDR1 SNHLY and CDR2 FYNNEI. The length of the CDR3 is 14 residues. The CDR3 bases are TGTGCCAGCAGGGTACTAGCGGGGGCATACGAGCAGTACGTC. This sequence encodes CASRVLAGAYEQYV.

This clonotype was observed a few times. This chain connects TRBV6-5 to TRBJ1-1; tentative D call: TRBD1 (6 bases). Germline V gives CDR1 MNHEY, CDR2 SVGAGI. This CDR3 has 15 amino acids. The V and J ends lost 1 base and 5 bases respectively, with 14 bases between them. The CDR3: CASSYYQGLGTEAFF. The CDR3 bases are TGTGCCAGCAGTTACTATCAGGGGCTCGGAACTGAAGCTTTCTTT.

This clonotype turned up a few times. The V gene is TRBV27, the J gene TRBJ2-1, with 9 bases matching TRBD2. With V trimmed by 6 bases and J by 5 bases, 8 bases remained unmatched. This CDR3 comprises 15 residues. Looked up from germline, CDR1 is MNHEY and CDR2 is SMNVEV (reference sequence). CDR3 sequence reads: CASRTPAGGHNEQFF. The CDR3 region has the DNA TGTGCCAGCAGGACGCCAGCGGGGGGCCACAATGAGCAGTTCTTC.

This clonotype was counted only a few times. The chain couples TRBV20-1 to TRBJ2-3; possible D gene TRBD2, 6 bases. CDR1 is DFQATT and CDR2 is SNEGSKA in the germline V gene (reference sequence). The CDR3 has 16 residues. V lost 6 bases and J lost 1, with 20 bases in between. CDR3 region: CSAERAAGQGTDTQYF. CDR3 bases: TGCAGTGCAGAGCGGGCGGCGGGGCAGGGCACAGATACGCAGTATTTT.

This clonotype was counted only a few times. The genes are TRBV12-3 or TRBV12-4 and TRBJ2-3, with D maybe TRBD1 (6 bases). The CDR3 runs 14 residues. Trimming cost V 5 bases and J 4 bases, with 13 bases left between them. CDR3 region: CASSISGAADTQYF. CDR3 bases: TGTGCCAGCAGTATATCAGGGGCGGCAGATACGCAGTATTTT.

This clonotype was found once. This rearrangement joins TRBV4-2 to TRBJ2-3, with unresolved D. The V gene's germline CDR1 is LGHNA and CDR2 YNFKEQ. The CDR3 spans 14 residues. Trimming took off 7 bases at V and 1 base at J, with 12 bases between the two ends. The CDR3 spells CASTGLQRTDTQYF. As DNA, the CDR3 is TGTGCCAGCACCGGGCTTCAACGCACAGATACGCAGTATTTT.

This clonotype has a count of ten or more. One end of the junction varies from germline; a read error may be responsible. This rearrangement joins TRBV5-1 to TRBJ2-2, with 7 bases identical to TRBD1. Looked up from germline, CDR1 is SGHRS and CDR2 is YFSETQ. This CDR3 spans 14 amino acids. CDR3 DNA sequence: TGTGCCAGCAGCTTGGGACAGAGCACCGGGGAGCTGTTTTTT. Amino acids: CASSLGQSTGELFF. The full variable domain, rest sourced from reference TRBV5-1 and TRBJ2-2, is KAGVTQTPRYLIKTRGQQVTLSCSPISGHRSVSWYQQTPGQGLQFLFEYFSETQRNKGNFPGRFSGRQFSNSRSEMNVSTLELGDSALYLCASSLGQSTGELFFGEGSRLTVL.

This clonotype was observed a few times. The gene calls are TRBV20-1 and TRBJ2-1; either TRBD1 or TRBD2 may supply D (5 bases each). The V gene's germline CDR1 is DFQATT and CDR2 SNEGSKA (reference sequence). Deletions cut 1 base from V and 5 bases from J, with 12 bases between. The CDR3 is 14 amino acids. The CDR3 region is CSARGGTQNNEQFF. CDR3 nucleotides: TGCAGTGCTAGAGGGGGGACGCAGAACAATGAGCAGTTCTTC.

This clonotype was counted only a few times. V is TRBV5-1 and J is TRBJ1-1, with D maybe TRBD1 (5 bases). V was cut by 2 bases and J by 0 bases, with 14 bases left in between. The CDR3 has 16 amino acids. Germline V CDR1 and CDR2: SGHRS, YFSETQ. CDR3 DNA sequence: TGCGCCAGCAGCTTTCAGACAGCTGGGATGAACACTGAAGCTTTCTTT. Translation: CASSFQTAGMNTEAFF.

CDR3 bases: TGTGCCACCAGCAGAGCGACAGGGAGAAGCACAGATACGCAGTATTTT. Its protein product is CATSRATGRSTDTQYF. The rearrangement links TRBV15 to TRBJ2-3, with 7 bases lining up with TRBD1. Germline V lookup: CDR1 LNHNV, CDR2 YYDKDF (reference sequence). The CDR3 is 16 residues long. V lost 1 base, J lost 0 bases, and 4 bases stayed unmatched.

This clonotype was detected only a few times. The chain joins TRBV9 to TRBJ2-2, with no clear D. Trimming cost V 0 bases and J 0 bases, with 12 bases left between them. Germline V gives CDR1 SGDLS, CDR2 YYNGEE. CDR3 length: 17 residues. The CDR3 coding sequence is TGTGCCAGCAGCGTAGGTGGCTACCAAACGAACACCGGGGAGCTGTTTTTT. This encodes CASSVGGYQTNTGELFF.

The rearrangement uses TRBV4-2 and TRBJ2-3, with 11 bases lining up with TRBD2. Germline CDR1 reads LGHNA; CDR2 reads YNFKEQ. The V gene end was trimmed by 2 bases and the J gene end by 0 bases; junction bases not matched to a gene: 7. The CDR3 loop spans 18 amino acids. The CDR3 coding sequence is TGTGCCAGCAGCCAACGGCTAGCGGGGGGAACTAGCACAGATACGCAGTATTTT. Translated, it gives CASSQRLAGGTSTDTQYF.

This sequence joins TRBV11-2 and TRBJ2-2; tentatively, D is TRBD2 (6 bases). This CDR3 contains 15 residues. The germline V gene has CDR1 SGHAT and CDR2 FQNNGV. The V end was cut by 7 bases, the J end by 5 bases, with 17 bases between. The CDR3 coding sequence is TGTGCCAGCACTGCGGGGCTCCCAGGGACCGGGGAGCTGTTTTTT. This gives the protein CASTAGLPGTGELFF.

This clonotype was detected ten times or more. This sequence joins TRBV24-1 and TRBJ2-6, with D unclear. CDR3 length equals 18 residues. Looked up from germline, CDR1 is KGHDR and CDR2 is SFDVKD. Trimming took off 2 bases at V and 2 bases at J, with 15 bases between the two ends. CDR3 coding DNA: TGTGCCACCAGTGATTCCCCCCTCGTAGGGACTGGGGCCAACGTCCTGACTTTC. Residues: CATSDSPLVGTGANVLTF.

The CDR3 DNA follows: TGCGCCAGCAGCTTCCTAGGGGAGGGCTACTACGAGCAGTACTTC. As protein: CASSFLGEGYYEQYF. V gene TRBV5-1 combines with J gene TRBJ2-7, with 7 bases matching TRBD2. The V segment lost 2 bases and the J segment 3 bases; nucleotides outside the gene matches: 8. The CDR3 contains 15 residues. In germline, CDR1 is SGHRS, CDR2 YFSETQ.

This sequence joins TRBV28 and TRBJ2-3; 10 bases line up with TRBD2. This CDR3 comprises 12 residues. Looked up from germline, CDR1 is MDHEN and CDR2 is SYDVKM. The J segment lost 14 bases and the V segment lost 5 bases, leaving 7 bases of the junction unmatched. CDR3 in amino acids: CASSVSGLAVYF. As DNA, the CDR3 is TGTGCCAGCAGTGTATCAGGACTAGCGGTGTATTTT.

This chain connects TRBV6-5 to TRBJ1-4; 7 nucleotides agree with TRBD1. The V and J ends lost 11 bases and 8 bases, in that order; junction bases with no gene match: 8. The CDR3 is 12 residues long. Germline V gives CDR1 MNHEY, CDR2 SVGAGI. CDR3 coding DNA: TGTGCCGGCGGGACAGTCGGCGAAAAACTGTTTTTT. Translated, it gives CAGGTVGEKLFF.

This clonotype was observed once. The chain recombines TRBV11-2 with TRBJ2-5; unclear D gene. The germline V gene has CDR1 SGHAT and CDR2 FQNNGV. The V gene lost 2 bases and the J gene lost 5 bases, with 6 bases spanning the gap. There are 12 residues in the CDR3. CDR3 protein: CASSLRMETQYF. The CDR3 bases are TGTGCCAGCAGCTTAAGAATGGAGACCCAGTACTTC.

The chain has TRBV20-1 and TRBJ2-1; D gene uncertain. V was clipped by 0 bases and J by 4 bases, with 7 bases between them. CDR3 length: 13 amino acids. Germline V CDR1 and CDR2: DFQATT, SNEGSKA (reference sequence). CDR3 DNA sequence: TGCAGTGCTAGAGAGCAACAGTACAATGAGCAGTTCTTC. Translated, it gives CSAREQQYNEQFF.

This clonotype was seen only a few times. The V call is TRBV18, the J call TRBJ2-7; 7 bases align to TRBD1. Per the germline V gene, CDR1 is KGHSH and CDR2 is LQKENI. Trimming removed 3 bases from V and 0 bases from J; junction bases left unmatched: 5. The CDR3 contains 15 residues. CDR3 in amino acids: CASSPGTVSSYEQYF. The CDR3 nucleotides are TGTGCCAGCTCACCGGGGACAGTCAGCTCCTACGAGCAGTACTTC.

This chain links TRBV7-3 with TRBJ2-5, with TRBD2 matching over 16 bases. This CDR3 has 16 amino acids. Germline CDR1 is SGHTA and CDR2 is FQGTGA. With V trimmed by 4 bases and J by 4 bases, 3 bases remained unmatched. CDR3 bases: TGTGCCAGCAGCTCTGGGACTAGCGGGAGGGGAGAGACCCAGTACTTC. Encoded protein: CASSSGTSGRGETQYF. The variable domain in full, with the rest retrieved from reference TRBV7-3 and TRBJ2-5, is GAGVSQTPSNKVTEKGKYVELRCDPISGHTALYWYRQSLGQGPEFLIYFQGTGAADDSGLPNDRFFAVRPEGSVSTLKIQRTERGDSAVYLCASSSGTSGRGETQYFGPGTRLLVL.

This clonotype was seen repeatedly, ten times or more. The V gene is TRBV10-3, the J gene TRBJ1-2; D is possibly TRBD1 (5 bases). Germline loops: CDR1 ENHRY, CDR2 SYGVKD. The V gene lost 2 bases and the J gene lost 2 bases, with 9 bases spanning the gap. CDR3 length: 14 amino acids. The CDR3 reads CAISEKGRNYGYTF. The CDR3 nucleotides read TGTGCCATCAGTGAGAAGGGACGGAACTATGGCTACACCTTC.

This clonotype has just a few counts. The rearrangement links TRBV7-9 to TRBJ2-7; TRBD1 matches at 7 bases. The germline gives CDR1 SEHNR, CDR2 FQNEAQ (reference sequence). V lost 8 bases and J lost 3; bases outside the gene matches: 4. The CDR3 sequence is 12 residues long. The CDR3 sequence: CASQQGSYEQYF. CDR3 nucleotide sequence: TGTGCCAGCCAACAGGGGAGCTACGAGCAGTACTTC. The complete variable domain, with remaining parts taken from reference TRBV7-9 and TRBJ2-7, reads DTGVSQNPRHKITKRGQNVTFRCDPISEHNRLYWYRQTLGQGPEFLTYFQNEAQLEKSRLLSDRFSAERPKGSFSTLEIQRTEQGDSAMYLCASQQGSYEQYFGPGTRLTVT.

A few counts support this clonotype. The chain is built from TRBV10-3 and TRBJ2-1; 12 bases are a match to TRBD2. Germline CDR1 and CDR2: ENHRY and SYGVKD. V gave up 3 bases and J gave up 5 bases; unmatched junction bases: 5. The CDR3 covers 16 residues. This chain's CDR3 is CAISEPTSGRNNEQFF. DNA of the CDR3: TGTGCCATCAGTGAACCGACTAGCGGGAGAAACAATGAGCAGTTCTTC.

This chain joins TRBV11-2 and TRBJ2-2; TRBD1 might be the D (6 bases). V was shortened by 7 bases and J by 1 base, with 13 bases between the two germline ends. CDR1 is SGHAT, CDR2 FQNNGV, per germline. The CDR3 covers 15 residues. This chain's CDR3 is CASTNRVRNTGELFF. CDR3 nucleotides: TGTGCCAGCACCAACAGGGTTAGGAACACCGGGGAGCTGTTTTTT.

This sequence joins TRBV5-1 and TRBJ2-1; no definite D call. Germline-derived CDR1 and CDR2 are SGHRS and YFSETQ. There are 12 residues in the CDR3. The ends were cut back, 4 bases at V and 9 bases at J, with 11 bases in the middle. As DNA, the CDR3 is TGCGCCAGCAGCGAAGGGAATGCTGAGCAGTTCTTC. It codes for CASSEGNAEQFF.

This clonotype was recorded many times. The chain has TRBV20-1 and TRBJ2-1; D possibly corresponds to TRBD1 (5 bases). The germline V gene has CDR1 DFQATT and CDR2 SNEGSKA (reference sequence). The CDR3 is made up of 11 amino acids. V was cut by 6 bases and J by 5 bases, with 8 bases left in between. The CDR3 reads CSAKGNNEQFF. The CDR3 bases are TGCAGTGCCAAGGGGAACAATGAGCAGTTCTTC.

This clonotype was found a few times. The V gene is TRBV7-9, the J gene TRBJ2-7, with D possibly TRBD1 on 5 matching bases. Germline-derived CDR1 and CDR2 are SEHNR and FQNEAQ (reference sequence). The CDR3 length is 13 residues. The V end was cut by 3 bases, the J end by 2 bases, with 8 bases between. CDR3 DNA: TGTGCCAGCAGCTTGGACACAGCCTACGAGCAGTACGTC. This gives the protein CASSLDTAYEQYV.

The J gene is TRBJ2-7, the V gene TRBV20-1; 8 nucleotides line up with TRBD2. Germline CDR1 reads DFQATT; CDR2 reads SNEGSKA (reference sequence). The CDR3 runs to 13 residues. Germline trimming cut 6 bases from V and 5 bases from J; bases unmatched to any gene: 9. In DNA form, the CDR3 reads TGCAGTGCCTTAAGGACTAGCTTCGACGAGCAGTACTTC. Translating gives CSALRTSFDEQYF.

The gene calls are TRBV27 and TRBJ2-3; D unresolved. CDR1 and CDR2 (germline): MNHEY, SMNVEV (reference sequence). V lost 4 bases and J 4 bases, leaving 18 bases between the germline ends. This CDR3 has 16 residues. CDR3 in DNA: TGTGCCAGCAGTTCGCCTATCAAGTCCCGTCCAGATACGCAGTATTTT. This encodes CASSSPIKSRPDTQYF.